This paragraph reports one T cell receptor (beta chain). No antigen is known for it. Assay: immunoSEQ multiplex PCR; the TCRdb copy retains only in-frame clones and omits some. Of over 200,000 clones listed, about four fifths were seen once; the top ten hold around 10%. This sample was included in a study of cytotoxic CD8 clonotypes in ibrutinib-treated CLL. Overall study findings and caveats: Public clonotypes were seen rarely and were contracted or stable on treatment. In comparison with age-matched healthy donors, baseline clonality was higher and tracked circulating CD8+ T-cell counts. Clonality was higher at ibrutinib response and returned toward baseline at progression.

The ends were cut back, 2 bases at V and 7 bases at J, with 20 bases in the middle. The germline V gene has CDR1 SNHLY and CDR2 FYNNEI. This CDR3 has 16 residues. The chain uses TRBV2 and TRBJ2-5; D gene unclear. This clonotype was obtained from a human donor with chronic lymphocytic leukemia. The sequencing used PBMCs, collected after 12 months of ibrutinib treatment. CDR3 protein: CASSERVGFIDGTQYF. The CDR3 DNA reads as TGTGCCAGCAGTGAACGAGTAGGGTTTATCGATGGGACCCAGTACTTC. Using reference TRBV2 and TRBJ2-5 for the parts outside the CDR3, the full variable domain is EPEVTQTPSHQVTQMGQEVILRCVPISNHLYFYWYRQILGQKVEFLVSFYNNEISEKSEIFDDQFSVERPDGSNFTLKIRSTKLEDSAMYFCASSERVGFIDGTQYFGPGTRLLVL.